These 20 T cell receptor beta chains share one sample of origin, sequenced in a study of blood T cell repertoires in COVID-19. Method: immunoSEQ multiplex PCR; TCRdb's copy keeps in-frame clones and lacks some. The data hold more than 100,000 clones, with about 82% observed a single time. Sequenced material: peripheral blood. These receptors were taken from a man aged 60 to 75 with active or convalescent COVID-19.

V usage is TRBV20-1 and J usage is TRBJ2-7; 8 positions match TRBD2. The CDR3 contains 13 residues. Per the germline V gene, CDR1 is DFQATT and CDR2 is SNEGSKA (reference sequence). Trimming took 3 bases from V and 3 from J; bases not matched to a gene: 4. The CDR3 region is CSASTGTSYEQYF. CDR3 nucleotides: TGCAGTGCTAGTACCGGGACTAGCTACGAGCAGTACTTC.

This chain joins TRBV5-1 and TRBJ2-3; TRBD1 agrees at 10 bases. V lost 3 bases and J lost 0; bases outside the gene matches: 1. This CDR3 is 15 amino acids long. The germline gives CDR1 SGHRS, CDR2 YFSETQ. The CDR3 DNA follows: TGCGCCAGCAGCTGGACAGGGGGAAGCACAGATACGCAGTATTTT. This translates into CASSWTGGSTDTQYF.

This chain links TRBV5-1 with TRBJ1-1; 7 bases fit TRBD1. CDR1 is SGHRS, CDR2 YFSETQ, per germline. The CDR3 totals 16 residues. The J segment lost 0 bases and the V segment lost 0 bases, leaving 5 bases of the junction unmatched. Here the CDR3 DNA reads TGCGCCAGCAGCTTGGATGGGACAGCCATGAACACTGAAGCTTTCTTT. This translates into CASSLDGTAMNTEAFF.

CDR3 DNA sequence: TGTGCCAGCAGCCCTCTGGGGCTGCGTCAGCCCCAGCATTTT. Protein sequence: CASSPLGLRQPQHF. The chain couples TRBV14 to TRBJ1-5; TRBD1 is a possible D gene (5 bases). Per germline, CDR1 SGHDN and CDR2 FVKESK. Trimming cost V 4 bases and J 6 bases, with 13 bases left between them. The CDR3 totals 14 residues. Supplemented by reference TRBV14 and TRBJ1-5, the full variable domain reads EAGVTQFPSHSVIEKGQTVTLRCDPISGHDNLYWYRRVMGKEIKFLLHFVKESKQDESGMPNNRFLAERTGGTYSTLKVQPAELEDSGVYFCASSPLGLRQPQHFGDGTRLSIL.

This clone was observed once. The chain recombines TRBV7-2 with TRBJ2-7; D might be TRBD2 (5 bases). V gave up 6 bases and J gave up 4 bases, with 13 bases separating them. This CDR3 spans 13 amino acids. The V gene's germline CDR1 is SGHTA and CDR2 FQGNSA. The DNA of the CDR3 is TGTGCCAGCAGTTACGGGAACTTGTACGAGCAGTACTTC. It specifies CASSYGNLYEQYF.

This clone was found a few times. CDR3 residues: CAITDGSGYTF. CDR3 nucleotide sequence: TGTGCCATCACCGACGGGTCTGGCTACACCTTC. The rearrangement links TRBV10-3 to TRBJ1-2; no clear D. V shed 7 bases and J shed 7 bases, with 10 bases lying between them. This CDR3 is 11 amino acids long. Per germline, CDR1 ENHRY and CDR2 SYGVKD.

In this sample, this clone turned up once. V and J are TRBV7-2 and TRBJ2-3, with D possibly matching TRBD2 (5 bases). Trimming stripped 3 bases from V and 1 base from J, with 11 bases between. Per the germline V gene, CDR1 is SGHTA and CDR2 is FQGNSA. The CDR3 consists of 15 residues. CDR3 coding DNA: TGTGCCAGCAGCTTTTTGGGAGCCGGCACAGATACGCAGTATTTT. Translation: CASSFLGAGTDTQYF.

The rearrangement uses TRBV18 and TRBJ2-3; D gene ambiguous. With 1 base removed from V and 1 base from J, the gap between germline ends came to 15 bases. The CDR3 consists of 17 residues. The germline V gene has CDR1 KGHSH and CDR2 LQKENI. CDR3 protein: CASSPLPELVRTDTQYF. The CDR3 DNA reads as TGTGCCAGCTCACCACTTCCCGAACTGGTTCGCACAGATACGCAGTATTTT. The full variable domain, its missing parts supplied by reference TRBV18 and TRBJ2-3, is NAGVMQNPRHLVRRRGQEARLRCSPMKGHSHVYWYRQLPEEGLKFMVYLQKENIIDESGMPKERFSAEFPKEGPSILRIQQVVRGDSAAYFCASSPLPELVRTDTQYFGPGTRLTVL.

The CDR3 nucleotides are TGCGCCAGCAGCCAAGAAGGACTAGCGGGAGTTGACACAGATACGCAGTATTTT. It codes for CASSQEGLAGVDTDTQYF. J is TRBJ2-3 and V is TRBV4-1; 13 bases line up with TRBD2. Trimming cost V 0 bases and J 2 bases; bases outside gene matches: 5. Germline V gene sequence: CDR1 MGHRA, CDR2 YSYEKL. The CDR3 has 18 residues.

This chain connects TRBV4-3 to TRBJ2-7, with 11 nucleotides matching TRBD1. With 0 bases clipped from V and 2 bases from J, the junction kept 6 bases outside the gene matches. The CDR3 is 17 amino acids. CDR1 and CDR2 from the germline V gene are LGHNA and YSLEER. The CDR3 is CASSQEVMGQGAYEQYF. DNA for the CDR3: TGCGCCAGCAGCCAAGAAGTTATGGGACAGGGGGCCTACGAGCAGTACTTC.

This clone was detected only a few times. This chain links TRBV7-9 with TRBJ2-1, with 9 positions matching TRBD1. The CDR3 spans 16 residues. With 3 bases clipped from V and 6 bases from J, the junction kept 9 bases outside the gene matches. CDR1 is SEHNR, CDR2 FQNEAQ, per germline (reference sequence). Here the CDR3 DNA reads TGTGCCAGCAGCTTGAGACCGGGACAGGGCGGCAATGAGCAGTTCTTC. This codes for CASSLRPGQGGNEQFF. Looking up the rest from reference TRBV7-9 and TRBJ2-1 gives the full variable domain: DTGVSQNPRHKITKRGQNVTFRCDPISEHNRLYWYRQTLGQGPEFLTYFQNEAQLEKSRLLSDRFSAERPKGSFSTLEIQRTEQGDSAMYLCASSLRPGQGGNEQFFGPGTRLTVL.

This chain uses TRBV3-1 (or the pseudogene TRBV3-2) with TRBJ2-7, with D possibly TRBD1 on 5 matching bases. Looked up from germline, CDR1 is LGHDT and CDR2 is YNNKEL (reference sequence). Trimming took 5 bases from V and 6 from J, leaving 8 bases between them. This CDR3 comprises 11 residues. CDR3 nucleotide sequence: TGTGCCAGCAGCAGGGGCGGCGAGCAGTACTTC. Amino acid sequence: CASSRGGEQYF.

The rearrangement links TRBV19 to TRBJ1-2, with 10 bases lining up with TRBD1. This CDR3 has 13 residues. Germline CDR1 and CDR2: LNHDA and SQIVND (reference sequence). V shed 5 bases, J shed 8 bases, and the junction held 5 bases outside the gene matches. The CDR3 here is CASSGTGVSGYTF. Here the CDR3 DNA reads TGTGCCAGTAGTGGGACAGGGGTGTCGGGCTACACCTTC.

The chain links TRBV5-4 to TRBJ2-1; 9 bases are shared with TRBD2. The CDR3 covers 15 residues. Looked up from germline, CDR1 is SGHNT and CDR2 is YYREEE (reference sequence). After removal of 2 bases from V and 4 bases from J, the junction contained 4 bases not matched to a gene. CDR3 amino acids: CASSLGLARYNEQFF. The DNA of the CDR3 is TGTGCCAGCAGCTTAGGACTAGCGAGGTACAATGAGCAGTTCTTC.

The rearrangement uses TRBV7-3 and TRBJ2-1; a weak D match, TRBD1 (6 bases). CDR3 length: 12 residues. With 2 bases removed from V and 8 bases from J, the gap between germline ends came to 7 bases. Germline V CDR1 and CDR2: SGHTA, FQGTGA. The CDR3 bases are TGTGCCAGCAGCTTATCAGGGGATGAGCAGTTCTTC. Its translation is CASSLSGDEQFF.

V gene TRBV25-1 combines with J gene TRBJ2-7, with D perhaps matching TRBD1 (6 bases). The V end lost 4 bases, the J end lost 2 bases, and 9 bases lay between the germline ends. The length of the CDR3 is 13 residues. Germline loops: CDR1 MGHDK, CDR2 SYGVNS. As DNA, the CDR3 is TGTGCCAGCAGTGGTCAGGGGACCTACGAGCAGTACTTC. Protein sequence: CASSGQGTYEQYF.

The V and J genes are TRBV7-9 and TRBJ2-7; D may be TRBD2 (5 bases). This CDR3 spans 16 amino acids. Deletions cut 5 bases from V and 2 bases from J, with 19 bases between. CDR1 and CDR2 (germline): SEHNR, FQNEAQ (reference sequence). The CDR3 DNA follows: TGTGCCAGCAGCCCAGGAGCAGTTGACGGGGCCTACGAGCAGTACTTC. Translation gives CASSPGAVDGAYEQYF.

In nucleotides, the CDR3 is TGTGCCAGCTCACCACTGTCTTTAGGGGTCGACACCGGGGAGCTGTTTTTT. It codes for CASSPLSLGVDTGELFF. The chain is built from TRBV18 and TRBJ2-2; D is perhaps TRBD1 (5 bases). V lost 1 base and J lost 3, with 15 bases in between. Germline CDR1 and CDR2: KGHSH and LQKENI. This CDR3 comprises 17 residues.

This clone came up a few times. The rearrangement links TRBV19 to TRBJ2-5; a weak D match, TRBD2 (5 bases). Germline V gives CDR1 LNHDA, CDR2 SQIVND (reference sequence). The CDR3 spans 13 residues. The V end lost 3 bases, the J end lost 7 bases, and 12 bases lay between the germline ends. In nucleotides, the CDR3 is TGTGCCAGTAGTATCTCCCTCGGGGTGACCCAGTACTTC. Translation: CASSISLGVTQYF.

The chain uses TRBV7-9 and TRBJ1-6; D might be TRBD1 (6 bases). The V gene lost 5 bases and the J gene lost 4 bases, with 15 bases spanning the gap. The CDR3 sequence is 16 residues long. Germline V gene data show CDR1 as SEHNR and CDR2 as FQNEAQ (reference sequence). CDR3 sequence reads: CASSIRGGAYNSPLHF. In DNA form, the CDR3 reads TGTGCCAGCAGCATAAGGGGGGGGGCTTATAATTCACCCCTCCACTTT.